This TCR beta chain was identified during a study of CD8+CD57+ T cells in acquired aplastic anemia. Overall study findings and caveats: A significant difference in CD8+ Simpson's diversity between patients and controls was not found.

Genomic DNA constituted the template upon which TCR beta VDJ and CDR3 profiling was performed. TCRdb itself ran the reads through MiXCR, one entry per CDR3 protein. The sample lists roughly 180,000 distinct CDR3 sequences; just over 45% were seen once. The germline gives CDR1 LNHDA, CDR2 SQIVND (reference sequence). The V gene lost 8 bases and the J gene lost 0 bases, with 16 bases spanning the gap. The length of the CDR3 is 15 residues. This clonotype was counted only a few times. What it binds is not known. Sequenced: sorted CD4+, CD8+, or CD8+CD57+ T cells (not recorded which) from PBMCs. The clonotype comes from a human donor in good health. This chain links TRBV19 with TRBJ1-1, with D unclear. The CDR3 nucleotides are TGTGCCAGTTCCCGTTGGGCAACCATGAACACTGAAGCTTTCTTT. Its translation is CASSRWATMNTEAFF.